Below, 5 T cell receptor beta chains from the same sample are listed, as sequenced in a study of metastatic and nonmetastatic thyroid tumors. Patients underwent thyroid surgery, and none had received any treatment before it. TCRdb re-analyzed the PCR reads through MiXCR. The sample shows tens of thousands of clones, over 10% of them seen only once. Sequenced: blood. Receptors were obtained from a female donor with papillary thyroid cancer or a benign thyroid nodule (not recorded which). Some clones in this sample may be carry-over from other donors' samples.

This clone was seen at least ten times. The chain has TRBV10-2 and TRBJ1-6, with D hard to call. The CDR3 totals 14 residues. Germline assignment: CDR1 WSHSY and CDR2 SAAADI. With 7 bases removed from V and 0 bases from J, the gap between germline ends came to 7 bases. In DNA form, the CDR3 reads TGCGCCAGCATACCGGGCTCCTATAATTCACCCCTCCACTTT. Its translation is CASIPGSYNSPLHF.

This clone was detected many times. The chain has TRBV5-1 and TRBJ2-7, with 12 positions matching TRBD2. This CDR3 spans 17 amino acids. V gave up 3 bases and J gave up 4 bases; unmatched junction bases: 11. Per the germline V gene, CDR1 is SGHRS and CDR2 is YFSETQ. The CDR3 region has the DNA TGCGCCAGCAGCTGGGCTGCGACTAGCGGGAGTACATACGAGCAGTACTTC. This sequence encodes CASSWAATSGSTYEQYF.

This clone was detected a few times. The CDR3 ends on some other residue instead of the conserved phenylalanine or tryptophan, so this is likely a read error. No DNA is shown, since the ends of the CDR3 on it are uncertain; the CDR3 is the one TCRdb lists. The chain uses TRBV7-2 and TRBJ2-6; TRBD1 is the table's D call and was not checked against the DNA. From its first to its last residue, the CDR3 has 9 amino acids. CDR1 and CDR2 from the germline V gene are SGHTA and FQGNSA. The CDR3 sequence: CASSLVSGT.

A single count supports this clone. The V call is TRBV6-2 or TRBV6-3, the J call TRBJ2-5; no clear D. Germline assignment: CDR1 MNHEY and CDR2 SVGEGT. V gave up 10 bases and J gave up 5 bases, with 14 bases separating them. This CDR3 contains 12 residues. CDR3 sequence reads: CANTRLWETQYF. CDR3 coding DNA: TGTGCCAACACTCGTTTATGGGAGACCCAGTACTTC.

This clone occurred many times. A much larger clone lies a single base off, so this may be a read error. This sequence joins TRBV4-1 and TRBJ2-1, with 13 positions matching TRBD2. Germline CDR1 and CDR2: MGHRA and YSYEKL. The CDR3 extends over 15 amino acids. V lost 6 bases, J lost 7 bases, and 6 bases stayed unmatched. CDR3 region: CASRPGLAGSNEQFF. The CDR3, as DNA: TGCGCCAGCAGACCGGGACTAGCGGGAAGTAATGAGCAGTTCTTC.